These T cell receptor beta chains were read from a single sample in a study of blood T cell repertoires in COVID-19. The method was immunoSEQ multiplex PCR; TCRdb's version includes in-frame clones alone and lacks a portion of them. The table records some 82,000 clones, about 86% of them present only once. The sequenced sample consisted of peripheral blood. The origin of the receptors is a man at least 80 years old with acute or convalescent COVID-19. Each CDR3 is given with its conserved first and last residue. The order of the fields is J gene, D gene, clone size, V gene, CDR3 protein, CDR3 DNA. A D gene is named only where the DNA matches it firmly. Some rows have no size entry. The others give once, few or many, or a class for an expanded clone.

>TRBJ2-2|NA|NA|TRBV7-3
CASSLTRNTGELFF
TGTGCCAGCAGCTTAACCAGAAACACCGGGGAGCTGTTTTTT
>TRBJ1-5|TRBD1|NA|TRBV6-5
CASSRDRGQPQHF
TGTGCCAGCAGTCGGGACAGGGGACAGCCCCAGCATTTT
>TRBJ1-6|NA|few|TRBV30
CAWSVGGPLYNSPLHF
TGTGCCTGGAGTGTGGGAGGACCCCTTTATAATTCACCCCTCCACTTT
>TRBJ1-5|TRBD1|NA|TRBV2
CASSGGQGNQPQHF
TGTGCCAGCAGTGGGGGACAGGGTAATCAGCCCCAGCATTTT
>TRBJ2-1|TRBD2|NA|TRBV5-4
CASSGTSASYNEQFF
TGTGCCAGCAGCGGGACTAGCGCGTCCTACAATGAGCAGTTCTTC
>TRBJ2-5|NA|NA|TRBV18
CASSPPGLQETQYF
TGTGCCAGCTCACCCCCGGGACTTCAAGAGACCCAGTACTTC
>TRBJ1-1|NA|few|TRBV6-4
CASSDQMNTEAFF
TGTGCCAGCAGTGACCAAATGAACACTGAAGCTTTCTTT
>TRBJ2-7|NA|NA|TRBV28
CASRAGALYEQYF
TGTGCCAGCAGGGCGGGGGCTCTATACGAGCAGTACTTC
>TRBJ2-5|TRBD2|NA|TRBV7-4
CASSFMGLAGEGSQQETQYF
TGTGCCAGCAGCTTTATGGGACTAGCGGGAGAAGGGAGTCAACAAGAGACCCAGTACTTC
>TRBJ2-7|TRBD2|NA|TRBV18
CASSPPVSGRSYEQYF
TGTGCCAGCTCCCCCCCCGTGAGCGGGAGATCCTACGAGCAGTACTTC
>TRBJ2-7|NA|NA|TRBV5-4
CASSLAPSYEQYF
TGTGCCAGCAGCTTGGCCCCATCCTACGAGCAGTACTTC
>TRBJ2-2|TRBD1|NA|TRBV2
CASRGQGTNTGELFF
TGTGCCAGCAGGGGACAGGGGACGAACACCGGGGAGCTGTTTTTT
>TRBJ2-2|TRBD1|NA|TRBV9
CASSGIGQGAGTGELFF
TGTGCCAGCAGTGGTATCGGGCAGGGGGCTGGTACCGGGGAGCTGTTTTTT
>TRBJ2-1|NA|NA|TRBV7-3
CASSLREAAYNEQFF
TGTGCCAGCAGCTTACGGGAAGCAGCCTACAATGAGCAGTTCTTC